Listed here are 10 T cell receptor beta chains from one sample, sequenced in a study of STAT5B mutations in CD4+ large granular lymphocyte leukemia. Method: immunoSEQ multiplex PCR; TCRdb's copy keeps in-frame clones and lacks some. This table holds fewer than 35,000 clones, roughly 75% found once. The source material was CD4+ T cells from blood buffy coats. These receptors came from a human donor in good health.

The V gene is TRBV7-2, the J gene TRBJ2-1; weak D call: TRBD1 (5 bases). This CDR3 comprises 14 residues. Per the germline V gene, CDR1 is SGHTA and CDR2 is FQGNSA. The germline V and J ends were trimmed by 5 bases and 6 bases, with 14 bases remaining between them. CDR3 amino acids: CASSQFREGNEQFF. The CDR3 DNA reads TGTGCCAGCAGCCAATTCAGGGAAGGCAATGAGCAGTTCTTC.

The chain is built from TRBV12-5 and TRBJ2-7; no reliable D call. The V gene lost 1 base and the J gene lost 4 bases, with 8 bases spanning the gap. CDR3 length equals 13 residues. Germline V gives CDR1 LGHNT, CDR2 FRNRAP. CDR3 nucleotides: TGTGCTAGTGGTTTGGACGCGAAGTACGAGCAGTACTTC. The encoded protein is CASGLDAKYEQYF.

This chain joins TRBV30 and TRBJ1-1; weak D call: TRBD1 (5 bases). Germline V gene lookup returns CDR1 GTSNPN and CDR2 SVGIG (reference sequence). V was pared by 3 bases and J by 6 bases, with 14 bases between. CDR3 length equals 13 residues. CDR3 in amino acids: CAWSSGVGAEAFF. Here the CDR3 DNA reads TGTGCCTGGAGCTCCGGGGTGGGGGCTGAAGCTTTCTTT.

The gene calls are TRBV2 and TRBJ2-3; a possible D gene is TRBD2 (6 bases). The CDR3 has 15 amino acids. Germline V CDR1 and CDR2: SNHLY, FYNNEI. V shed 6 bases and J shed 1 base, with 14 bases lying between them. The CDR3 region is CASSSGGAGTDTQYF. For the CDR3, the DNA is TGTGCCAGCAGCAGCGGAGGGGCCGGCACAGATACGCAGTATTTT.

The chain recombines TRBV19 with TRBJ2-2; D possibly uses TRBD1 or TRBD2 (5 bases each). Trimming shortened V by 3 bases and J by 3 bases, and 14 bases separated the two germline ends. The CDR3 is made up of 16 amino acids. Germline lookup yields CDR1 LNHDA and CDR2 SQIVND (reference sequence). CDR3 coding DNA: TGTGCCAGTAGTATGATTGGGGGTTCGGACACCGGGGAGCTGTTTTTT. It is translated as CASSMIGGSDTGELFF.

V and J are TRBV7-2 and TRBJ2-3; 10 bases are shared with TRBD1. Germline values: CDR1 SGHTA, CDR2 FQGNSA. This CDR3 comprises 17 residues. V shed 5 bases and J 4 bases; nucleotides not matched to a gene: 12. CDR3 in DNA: TGTGCCAGCAGCATGAGGACAGGGGGGGCAATTGCAGATACGCAGTATTTT. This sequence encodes CASSMRTGGAIADTQYF.

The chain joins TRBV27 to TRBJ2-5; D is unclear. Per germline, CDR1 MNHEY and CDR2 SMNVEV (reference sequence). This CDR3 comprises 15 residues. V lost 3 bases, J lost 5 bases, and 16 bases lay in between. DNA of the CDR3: TGTGCCAGCAGTTTCTCTTCAGGCATATGGGAGACCCAGTACTTC. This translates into CASSFSSGIWETQYF.

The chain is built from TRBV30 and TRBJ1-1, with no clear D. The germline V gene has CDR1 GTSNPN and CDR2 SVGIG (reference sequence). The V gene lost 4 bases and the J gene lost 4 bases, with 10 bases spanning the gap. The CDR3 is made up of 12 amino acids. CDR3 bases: TGTGCCTGGACCCGGGATAGCACTGAAGCTTTCTTT. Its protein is CAWTRDSTEAFF.

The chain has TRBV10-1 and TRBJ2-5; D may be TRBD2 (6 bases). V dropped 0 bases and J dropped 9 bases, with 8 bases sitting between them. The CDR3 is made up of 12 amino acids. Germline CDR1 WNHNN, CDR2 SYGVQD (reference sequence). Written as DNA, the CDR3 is TGCGCCAGCAGTGAGTCGGAGGGAGCCCAGTACTTC. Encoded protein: CASSESEGAQYF.

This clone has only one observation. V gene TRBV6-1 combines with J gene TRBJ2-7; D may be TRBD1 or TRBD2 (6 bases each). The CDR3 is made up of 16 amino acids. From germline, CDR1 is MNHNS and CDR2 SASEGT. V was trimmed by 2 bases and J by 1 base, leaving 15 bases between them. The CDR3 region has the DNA TGTGCCAGCAGTGAACTAACGGGGGCCTGGTCCTACGAGCAGTACTTC. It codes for CASSELTGAWSYEQYF.